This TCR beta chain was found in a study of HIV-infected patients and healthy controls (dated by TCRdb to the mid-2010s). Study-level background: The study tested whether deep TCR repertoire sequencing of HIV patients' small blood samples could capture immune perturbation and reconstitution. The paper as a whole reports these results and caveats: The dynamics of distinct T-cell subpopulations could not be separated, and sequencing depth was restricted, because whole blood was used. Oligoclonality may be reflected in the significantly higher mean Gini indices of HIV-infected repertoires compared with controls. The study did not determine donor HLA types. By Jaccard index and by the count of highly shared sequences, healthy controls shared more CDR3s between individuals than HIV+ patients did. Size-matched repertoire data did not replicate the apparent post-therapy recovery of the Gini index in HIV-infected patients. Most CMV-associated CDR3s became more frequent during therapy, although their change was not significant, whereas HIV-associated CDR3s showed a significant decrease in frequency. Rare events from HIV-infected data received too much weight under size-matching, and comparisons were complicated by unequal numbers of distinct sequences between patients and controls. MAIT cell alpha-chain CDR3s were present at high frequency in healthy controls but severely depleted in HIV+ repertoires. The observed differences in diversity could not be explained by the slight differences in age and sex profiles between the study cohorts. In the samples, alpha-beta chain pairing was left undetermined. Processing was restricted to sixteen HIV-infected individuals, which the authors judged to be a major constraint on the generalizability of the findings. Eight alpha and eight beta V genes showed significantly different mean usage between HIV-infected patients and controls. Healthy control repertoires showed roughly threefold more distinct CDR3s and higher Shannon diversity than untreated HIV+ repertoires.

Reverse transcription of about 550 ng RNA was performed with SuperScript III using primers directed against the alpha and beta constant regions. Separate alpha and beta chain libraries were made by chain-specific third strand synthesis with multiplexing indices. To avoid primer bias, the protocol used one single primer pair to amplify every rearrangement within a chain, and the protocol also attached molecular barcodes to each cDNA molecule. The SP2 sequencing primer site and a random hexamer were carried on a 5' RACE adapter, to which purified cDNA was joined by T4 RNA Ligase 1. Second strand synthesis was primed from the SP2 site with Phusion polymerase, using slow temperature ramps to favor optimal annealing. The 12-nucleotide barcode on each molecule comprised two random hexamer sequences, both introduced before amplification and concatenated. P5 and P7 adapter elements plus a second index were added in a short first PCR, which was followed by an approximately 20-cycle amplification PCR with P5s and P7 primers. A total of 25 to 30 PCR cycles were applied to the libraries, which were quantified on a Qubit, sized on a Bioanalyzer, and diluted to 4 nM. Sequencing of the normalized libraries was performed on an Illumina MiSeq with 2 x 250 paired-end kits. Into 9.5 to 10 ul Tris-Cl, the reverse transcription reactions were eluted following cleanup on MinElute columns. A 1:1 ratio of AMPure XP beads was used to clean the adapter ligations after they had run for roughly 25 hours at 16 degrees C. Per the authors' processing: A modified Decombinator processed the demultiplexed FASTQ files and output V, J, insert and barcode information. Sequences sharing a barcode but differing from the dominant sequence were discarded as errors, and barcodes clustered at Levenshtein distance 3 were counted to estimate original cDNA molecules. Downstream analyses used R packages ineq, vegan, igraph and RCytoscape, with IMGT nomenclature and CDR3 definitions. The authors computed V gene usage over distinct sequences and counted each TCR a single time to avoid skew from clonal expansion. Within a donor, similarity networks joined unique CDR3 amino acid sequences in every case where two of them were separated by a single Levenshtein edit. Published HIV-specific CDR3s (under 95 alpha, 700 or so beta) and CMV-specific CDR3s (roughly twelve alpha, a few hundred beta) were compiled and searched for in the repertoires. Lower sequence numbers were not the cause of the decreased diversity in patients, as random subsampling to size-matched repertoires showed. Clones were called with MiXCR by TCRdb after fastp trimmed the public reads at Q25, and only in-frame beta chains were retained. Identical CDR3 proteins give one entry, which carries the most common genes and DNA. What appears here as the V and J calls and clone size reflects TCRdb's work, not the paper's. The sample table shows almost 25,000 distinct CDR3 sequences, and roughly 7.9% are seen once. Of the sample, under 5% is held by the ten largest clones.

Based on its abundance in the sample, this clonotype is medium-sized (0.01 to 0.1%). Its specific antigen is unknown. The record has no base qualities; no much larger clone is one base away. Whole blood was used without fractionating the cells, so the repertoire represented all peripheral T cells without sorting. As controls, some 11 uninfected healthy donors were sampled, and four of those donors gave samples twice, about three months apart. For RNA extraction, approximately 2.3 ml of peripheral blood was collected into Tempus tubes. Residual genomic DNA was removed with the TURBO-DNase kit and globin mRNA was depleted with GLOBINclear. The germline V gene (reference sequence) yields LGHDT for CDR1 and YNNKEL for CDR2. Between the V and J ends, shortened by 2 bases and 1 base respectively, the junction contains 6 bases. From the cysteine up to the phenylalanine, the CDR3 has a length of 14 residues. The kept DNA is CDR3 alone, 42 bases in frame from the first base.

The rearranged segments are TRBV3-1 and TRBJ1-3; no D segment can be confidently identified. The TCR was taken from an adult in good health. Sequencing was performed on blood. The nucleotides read TGTGCCAGCAGCCAATTAATTTCTGGAAACACCATATATTTT. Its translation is CASSQLISGNTIYF. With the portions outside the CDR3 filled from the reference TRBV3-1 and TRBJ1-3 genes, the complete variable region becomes DTAVSQTPKYLVTQMGNDKSIKCEQNLGHDTMYWYKQDSKKFLKIMFSYNNKELIINETVPNRFSPKSPDKAHLNLHINSLELGDSAVYFCASSQLISGNTIYFGEGSWLTVV.